This record looks at one TCR beta chain sequence and its context. One junction end disagrees with the germline gene, perhaps due to a read error. The data are from a study of tumor-infiltrating lymphocytes in primary liver carcinoma. The investigators made TCR beta cDNA from around 540 ng total RNA, using a constant-region primer. Nested multiplex PCR, run for three rounds with slightly modified ARM-PCR, yielded TCR beta libraries. Running roughly 10 cycles apiece, the first two PCR rounds relied on TRBV1-TRBV30 forward primers together with a C-beta reverse primer. TCRdb used MiXCR to reprocess the multiplex PCR reads, holding one entry per CDR3 protein. Altogether fewer than 200,000 distinct CDR3 sequences are present, 85% being singletons, with the ten largest covering over 15%. Without any cell sorting, about 19-30 mg of bulk tissue yielded co-extracted RNA and DNA. The CDR3 is 15 residues long.

V is TRBV12-3 or TRBV12-4 and J is TRBJ2-2; a possible D gene is TRBD2 (5 bases). This receptor was taken from a man in his forties with primary liver carcinoma and hepatitis B virus infection. The sequenced material came from tumor tissue from primary liver carcinoma. CDR3 sequence reads: CASTLTIGNTGVLFF. Here the CDR3 DNA reads TGTGCCAGCACCCTGACTATCGGGAACACCGGGGTGCTGTTTTTT.